This T cell receptor (beta chain) was profiled in a study of identical twins. Findings and limits, study-wide: The models systematically underestimated how much out-of-frame TCR alpha was shared in monozygotic twins.

V lost 2 bases and J lost 8; bases outside the gene matches: 4. The CDR3 is made up of 14 amino acids. The V gene's germline CDR1 is SGHRS and CDR2 YFSETQ. As for this clonotype: Its specificity is not known.

TCRdb called the 5' RACE reads again in MiXCR, with one record for every CDR3 protein. The sample records 1.5 million to 2 million distinct CDR3 sequences, around 33% being singletons. V and J are TRBV5-1 and TRBJ1-6; TRBD1 matches at 7 bases. The sequence was obtained from a newborn girl in good health. The source material was cord blood. The CDR3 loop reads CASSFRQGDSPLHF. In DNA form, the CDR3 reads TGCGCCAGCAGCTTTCGACAGGGTGATTCACCCCTCCACTTT.